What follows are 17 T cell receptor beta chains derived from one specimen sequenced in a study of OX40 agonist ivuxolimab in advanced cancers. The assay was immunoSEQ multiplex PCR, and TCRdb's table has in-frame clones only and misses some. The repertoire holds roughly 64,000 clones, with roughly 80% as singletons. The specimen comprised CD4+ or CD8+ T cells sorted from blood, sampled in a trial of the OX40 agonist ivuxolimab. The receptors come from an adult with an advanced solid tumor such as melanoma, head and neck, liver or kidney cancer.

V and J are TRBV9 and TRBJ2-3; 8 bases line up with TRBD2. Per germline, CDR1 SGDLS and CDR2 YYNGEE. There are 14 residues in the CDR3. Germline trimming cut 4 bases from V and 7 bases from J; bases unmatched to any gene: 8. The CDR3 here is CASSYGGAVNTQYF. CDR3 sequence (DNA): TGTGCCAGCAGCTACGGGGGGGCCGTAAATACGCAGTATTTT.

The CDR3: CASSESVGVQPQHF. In DNA form, the CDR3 reads TGTGCCAGCAGTGAATCGGTGGGTGTACAGCCCCAGCATTTT. The V gene is TRBV2, the J gene TRBJ1-5; D is uncertain. The CDR3 extends over 14 amino acids. Trimming shortened V by 2 bases and J by 7 bases, and 12 bases separated the two germline ends. Per germline, CDR1 SNHLY and CDR2 FYNNEI.

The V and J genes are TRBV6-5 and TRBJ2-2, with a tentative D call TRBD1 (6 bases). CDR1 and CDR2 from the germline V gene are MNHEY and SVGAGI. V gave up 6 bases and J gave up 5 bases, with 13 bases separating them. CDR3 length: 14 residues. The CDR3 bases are TGTGCCAGCAGAGAACAGGGTATGACCGGGGAGCTGTTTTTT. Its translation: CASREQGMTGELFF.

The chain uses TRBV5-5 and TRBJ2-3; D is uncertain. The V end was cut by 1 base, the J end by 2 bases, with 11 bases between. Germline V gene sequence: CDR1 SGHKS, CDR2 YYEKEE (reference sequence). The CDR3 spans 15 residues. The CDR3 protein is CASSLQVEFTDTQYF. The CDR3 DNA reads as TGTGCCAGCAGCTTGCAGGTCGAGTTCACAGATACGCAGTATTTT.

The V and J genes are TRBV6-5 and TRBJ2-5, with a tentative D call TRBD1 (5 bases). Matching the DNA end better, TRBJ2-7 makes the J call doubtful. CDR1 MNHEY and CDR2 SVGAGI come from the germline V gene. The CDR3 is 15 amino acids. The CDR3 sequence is CASSYSNQGNYEQYF. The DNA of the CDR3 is TGTGCCAGCAGTTACTCGAATCAGGGTAACTACGAGCAGTACTTC.

The CDR3, as DNA: TGTGCCAGCAGCTTGAGGGAAACCCAGCCCCAGCATTTT. This gives the protein CASSLRETQPQHF. The rearrangement links TRBV11-2 to TRBJ1-5; no reliable D call. Trimming stripped 3 bases from V and 7 bases from J, with 10 bases between. CDR1 and CDR2 (germline): SGHAT, FQNNGV. CDR3 size: 13 residues.

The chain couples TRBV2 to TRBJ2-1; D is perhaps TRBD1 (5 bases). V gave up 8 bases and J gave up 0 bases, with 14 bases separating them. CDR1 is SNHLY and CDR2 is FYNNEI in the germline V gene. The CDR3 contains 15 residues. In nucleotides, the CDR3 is TGTGCCAGCCACGCAGGGATCCTCTCCTACAATGAGCAGTTCTTC. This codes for CASHAGILSYNEQFF.

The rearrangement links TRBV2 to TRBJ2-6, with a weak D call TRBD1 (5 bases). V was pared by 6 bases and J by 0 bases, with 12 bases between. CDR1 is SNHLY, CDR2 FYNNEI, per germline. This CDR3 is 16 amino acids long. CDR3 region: CASSPGKVSGANVLTF. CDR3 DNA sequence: TGTGCCAGCAGCCCAGGGAAGGTCTCTGGGGCCAACGTCCTGACTTTC.

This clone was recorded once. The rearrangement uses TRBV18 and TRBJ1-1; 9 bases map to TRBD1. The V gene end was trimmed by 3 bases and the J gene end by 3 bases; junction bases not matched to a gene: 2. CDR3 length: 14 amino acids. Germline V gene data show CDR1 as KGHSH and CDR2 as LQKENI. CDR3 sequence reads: CASSPGQGYTEAFF. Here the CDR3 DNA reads TGTGCCAGCTCACCGGGACAGGGATACACTGAAGCTTTCTTT.

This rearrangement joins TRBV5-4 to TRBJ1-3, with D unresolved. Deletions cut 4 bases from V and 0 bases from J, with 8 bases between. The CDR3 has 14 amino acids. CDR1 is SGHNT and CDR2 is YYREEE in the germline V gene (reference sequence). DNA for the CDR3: TGTGCCAGCAGCCGGCCAAGCTCTGGAAACACCATATATTTT. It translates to CASSRPSSGNTIYF.

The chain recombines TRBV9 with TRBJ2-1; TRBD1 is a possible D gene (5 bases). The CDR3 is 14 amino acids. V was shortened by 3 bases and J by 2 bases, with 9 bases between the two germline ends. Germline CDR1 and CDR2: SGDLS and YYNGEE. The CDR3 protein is CASSADSTYNEQFF. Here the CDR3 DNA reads TGTGCCAGCAGCGCCGACAGTACCTACAATGAGCAGTTCTTC.

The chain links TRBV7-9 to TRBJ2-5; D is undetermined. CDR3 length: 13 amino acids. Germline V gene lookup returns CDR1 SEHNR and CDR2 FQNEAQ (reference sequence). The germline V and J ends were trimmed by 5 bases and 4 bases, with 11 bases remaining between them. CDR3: CASSSLWGETQYF. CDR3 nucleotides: TGTGCCAGCAGCAGCCTATGGGGAGAGACCCAGTACTTC.

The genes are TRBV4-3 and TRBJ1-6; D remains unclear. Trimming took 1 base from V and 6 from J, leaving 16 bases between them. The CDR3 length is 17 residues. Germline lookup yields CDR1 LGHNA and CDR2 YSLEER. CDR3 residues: CASSQVIAKGLNSPLHF. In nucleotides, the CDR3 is TGCGCCAGCAGCCAAGTAATCGCGAAGGGCCTTAATTCACCCCTCCACTTT.

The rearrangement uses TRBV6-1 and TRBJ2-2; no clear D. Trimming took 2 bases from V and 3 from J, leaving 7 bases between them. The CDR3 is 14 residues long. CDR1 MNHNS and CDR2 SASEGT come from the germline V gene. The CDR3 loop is CASSERDDTGELFF. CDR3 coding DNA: TGTGCCAGCAGTGAAAGGGATGACACCGGGGAGCTGTTTTTT.

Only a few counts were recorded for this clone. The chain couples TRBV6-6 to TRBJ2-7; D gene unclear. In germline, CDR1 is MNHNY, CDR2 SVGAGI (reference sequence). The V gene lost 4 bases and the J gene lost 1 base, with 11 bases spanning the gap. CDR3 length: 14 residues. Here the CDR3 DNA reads TGTGCCAGCAGTTCAACTGACACTTCCTACGAGCAGTACTTC. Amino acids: CASSSTDTSYEQYF.

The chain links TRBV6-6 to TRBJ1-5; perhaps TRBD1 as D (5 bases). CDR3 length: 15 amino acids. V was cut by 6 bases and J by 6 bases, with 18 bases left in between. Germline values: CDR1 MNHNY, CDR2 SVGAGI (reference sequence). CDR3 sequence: CASRRSGFFGQPQHF. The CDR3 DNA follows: TGTGCCAGCAGGAGGTCAGGGTTTTTTGGTCAGCCCCAGCATTTT.

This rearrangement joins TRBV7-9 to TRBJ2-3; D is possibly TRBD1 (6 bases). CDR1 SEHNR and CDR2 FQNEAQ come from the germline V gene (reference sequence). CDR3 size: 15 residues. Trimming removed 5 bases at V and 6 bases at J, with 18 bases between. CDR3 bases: TGTGCCAGCAGCCCATCGACAGGTGGGTCGGATACGCAGTATTTT. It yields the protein CASSPSTGGSDTQYF.